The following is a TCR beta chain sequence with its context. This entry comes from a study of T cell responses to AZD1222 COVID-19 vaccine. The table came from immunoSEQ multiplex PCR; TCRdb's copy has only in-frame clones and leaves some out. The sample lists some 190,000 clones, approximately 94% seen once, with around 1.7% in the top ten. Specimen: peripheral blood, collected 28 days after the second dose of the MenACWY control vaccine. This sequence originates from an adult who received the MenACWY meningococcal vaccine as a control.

This CDR3 reads CASSLMTATPFYEQYF. CDR3 coding DNA: TGTGCCAGCAGTTTAATGACAGCTACTCCTTTCTACGAGCAGTACTTC. J is TRBJ2-7 and V is TRBV28; TRBD1 is a possible D gene (5 bases). The CDR3 length is 16 residues. The germline gives CDR1 MDHEN, CDR2 SYDVKM. Trimming shortened V by 2 bases and J by 3 bases, and 17 bases separated the two germline ends.